The clone carrying this TCR beta chain was counted between two and nine times. The antigen is not known. Isolated RNA was reverse transcribed into cDNA used as the sequencing template. Some clones are missing from TCRdb's copy, which holds only in-frame ones; the method was immunoSEQ multiplex PCR. The sample comprises 90,000 to 100,000 clones, 41% of which are singletons, and about 1.2% rests with the top ten. Trimming shortened V by 1 base and J by 4 bases, and 11 bases separated the two germline ends. The germline V gene encodes CDR1 GTSNPN and CDR2 SVGIG (reference sequence). The CDR3 has 13 residues. This entry belongs to a study of CD8+ T cells in alopecia areata. Turning to the study itself: Tofacitinib was taken orally by treated patients, and the dose was 5 to 10 mg twice daily. Tofacitinib continued for 6 to 18 months and was then withheld for 6 months.

Study-wide findings and caveats: Normal skin's resident alphabeta T cells are sequenced alongside lesional scalp T cells.

PBMCs provided sorted CD4+ and CD8+ T cells. Material for sequencing was CD4+ T cells sorted from blood. This receptor was obtained from a human donor with alopecia areata. The V call is TRBV30, the J call TRBJ2-7; no definite D call. The CDR3 reads CAWSDGRSYEQYF. Written as DNA, the CDR3 is TGTGCCTGGAGTGATGGACGGTCGTACGAGCAGTACTTC.